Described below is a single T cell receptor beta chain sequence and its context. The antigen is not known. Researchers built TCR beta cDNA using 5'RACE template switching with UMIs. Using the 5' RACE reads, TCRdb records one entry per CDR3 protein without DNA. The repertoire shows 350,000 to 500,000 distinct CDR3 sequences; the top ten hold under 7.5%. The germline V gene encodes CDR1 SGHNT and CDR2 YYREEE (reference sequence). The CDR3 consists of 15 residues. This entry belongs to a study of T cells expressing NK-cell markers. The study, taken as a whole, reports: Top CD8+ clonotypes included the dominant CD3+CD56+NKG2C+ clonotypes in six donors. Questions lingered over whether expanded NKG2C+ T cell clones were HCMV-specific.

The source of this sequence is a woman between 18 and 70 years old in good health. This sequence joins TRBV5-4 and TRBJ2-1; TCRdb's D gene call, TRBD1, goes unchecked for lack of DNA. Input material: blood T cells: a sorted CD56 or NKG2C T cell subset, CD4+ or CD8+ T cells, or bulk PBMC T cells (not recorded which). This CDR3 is CASSSGTEIYNEQFF.